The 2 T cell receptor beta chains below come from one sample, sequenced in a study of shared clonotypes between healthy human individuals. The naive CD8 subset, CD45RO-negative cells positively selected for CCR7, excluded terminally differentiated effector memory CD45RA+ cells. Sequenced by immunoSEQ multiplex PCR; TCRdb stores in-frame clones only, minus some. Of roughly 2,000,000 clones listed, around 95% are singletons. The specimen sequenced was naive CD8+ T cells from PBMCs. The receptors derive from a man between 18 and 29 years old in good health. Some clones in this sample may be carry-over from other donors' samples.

Here the CDR3 reads CASSELGIRNQPQHF. The DNA of the CDR3 is TGCGCCAGCAGTGAACTTGGGATCAGGAATCAGCCCCAGCATTTT. This chain links TRBV10-1 with TRBJ1-5; D not certain. This CDR3 is built from 15 residues. Trimming shortened V by 3 bases and J by 4 bases, and 13 bases separated the two germline ends. Germline lookup yields CDR1 WNHNN and CDR2 SYGVQD (reference sequence).

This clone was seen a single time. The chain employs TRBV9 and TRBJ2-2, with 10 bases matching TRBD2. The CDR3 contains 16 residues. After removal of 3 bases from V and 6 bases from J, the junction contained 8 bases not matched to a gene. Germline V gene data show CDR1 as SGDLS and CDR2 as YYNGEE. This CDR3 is CASSARAGGPAGELFF. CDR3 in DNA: TGTGCCAGCAGCGCCCGAGCGGGAGGGCCGGCCGGGGAGCTGTTTTTT.